This T cell receptor beta chain was captured by sequencing in a study of T cell repertoires in cytomegalovirus infection. Study-wide background: Alongside well-studied HLA-B-restricted CMV epitopes, recently identified HLA-C-restricted CMV epitopes were also used. General observations from the study: Predominance within the ex vivo response was attributable to HLA-C-restricted CMV-specific TCR beta clonotypes. Public TCR beta family frequency separated CMV-and-HLA carriers, including in an independent cohort.

Concerning this clonotype: Its antigen is undetermined.

This CDR3 comprises 18 residues. The trim removed 5 bases at V and 3 bases at J, leaving 16 bases unmatched. CDR1 is SGHVS, CDR2 FQNEAQ, per germline. Via MiXCR, TCRdb re-called the reads, giving one row per CDR3 protein. The repertoire includes roughly 180,000 distinct CDR3 sequences, about 20% of them detected once, and around a quarter sits in the top ten. The clonotype comes from a human donor in good health (CMV status not recorded). Some clones in this sample may be carry-over from other donors' samples. The chain employs TRBV7-8 and TRBJ1-1, with 9 bases aligning to TRBD1. Sequences were derived from CD8+ T cells from cultured PBMCs, sampled from culture after CMV antigen stimulation. The CDR3 sequence: CASSANTAGTGWYTEAFF. The DNA for the CDR3 is TGTGCCAGCAGCGCGAACACGGCAGGGACAGGGTGGTACACTGAAGCTTTCTTT.